Each of the 7 T cell receptor beta chains below was sequenced from the same sample in a study of T-cell reconstitution after alpha-beta-depleted transplantation in children. Unique molecular identifiers were incorporated during preparation of the TCRbeta library. MiXCR, applied by TCRdb to the PCR reads, yields one record per CDR3 protein. This repertoire shows hundreds of thousands of distinct CDR3 sequences, around 14% found once; its top ten account for approximately 0.8%. This specimen consisted of PBMCs, obtained before TCRalphabeta/CD19-depleted stem cell transplant. These receptors all come from a girl aged 2 to 10 with congenital amegakaryocytic thrombocytopenia, due to receive a stem cell transplant.

There are a few counts of this clonotype. The chain recombines TRBV20-1 with TRBJ1-4; D is perhaps TRBD1 (5 bases). Germline V gene sequence: CDR1 DFQATT, CDR2 SNEGSKA (reference sequence). This CDR3 contains 14 residues. Trimming took 6 bases from V and 6 from J, leaving 17 bases between them. The CDR3 spells CSALRTSGDEKLFF. The CDR3 DNA reads TGCAGTGCCCTAAGGACATCCGGGGATGAAAAACTGTTTTTT.

The V gene is TRBV5-1, the J gene TRBJ1-2, with D tentatively TRBD1 (5 bases). Germline loops: CDR1 SGHRS, CDR2 YFSETQ. V dropped 4 bases and J dropped 6 bases, with 22 bases sitting between them. This CDR3 has 16 amino acids. The CDR3 DNA follows: TGCGCCAGCAGCGCCCAACCAATTCAGGGAAGTCATGGCTACACCTTC. Its protein product is CASSAQPIQGSHGYTF.

This clonotype was recorded at least ten times. This sequence joins TRBV18 and TRBJ1-1, with D tentatively TRBD1 (5 bases). The CDR3 length is 14 residues. Trimming took off 6 bases at V and 3 bases at J, with 14 bases between the two ends. Looked up from germline, CDR1 is KGHSH and CDR2 is LQKENI. The CDR3 sequence: CASSREGRDTEAFF. CDR3 bases: TGTGCCAGCTCGCGAGAGGGGAGGGACACTGAAGCTTTCTTT.

This rearrangement joins TRBV20-1 to TRBJ2-1, with 7 bases fitting TRBD2. The CDR3 is 14 amino acids. Trimming took 6 bases from V and 4 from J; bases not matched to a gene: 9. Germline assignment: CDR1 DFQATT and CDR2 SNEGSKA (reference sequence). The CDR3 loop reads CSATRGSGYNEQFF. CDR3 DNA sequence: TGCAGTGCAACCCGCGGGAGCGGTTACAATGAGCAGTTCTTC.

The chain joins TRBV5-1 to TRBJ2-3; D is unresolved. This CDR3 has 16 residues. Germline values: CDR1 SGHRS, CDR2 YFSETQ. The V end lost 7 bases, the J end lost 0 bases, and 18 bases lay between the germline ends. The CDR3 reads CASQRSVSSSTDTQYF. The CDR3 nucleotides are TGCGCCAGCCAGAGGTCCGTGTCTTCTAGCACAGATACGCAGTATTTT.

The genes are TRBV7-7 and TRBJ2-5; D assignment may be TRBD1 or TRBD2 (5 bases each). Germline V gives CDR1 SSHAT, CDR2 FNYEAQ (reference sequence). V gave up 1 base and J gave up 3 bases, with 12 bases separating them. CDR3 length: 15 amino acids. The CDR3 loop is CASSLGGVEEETQYF. The DNA for the CDR3 is TGTGCCAGCAGCTTAGGAGGGGTCGAGGAAGAGACCCAGTACTTC.

This clonotype was picked up many times. The chain has TRBV20-1 and TRBJ1-5, with a weak D call TRBD1 (6 bases). This CDR3 comprises 14 residues. Deletions cut 6 bases from V and 0 bases from J, with 12 bases between. The germline gives CDR1 DFQATT, CDR2 SNEGSKA (reference sequence). CDR3 amino acids: CSAKTGYSNQPQHF. The CDR3 bases are TGCAGTGCCAAGACAGGTTATAGCAATCAGCCCCAGCATTTT.